The T cell receptor (beta chain) under discussion was sequenced for a study of T cell responses to AZD1222 COVID-19 vaccine. With 1 base removed from V and 3 bases from J, the gap between germline ends came to 13 bases. Germline V lookup: CDR1 SGHTA, CDR2 FQGTGA. This CDR3 is 15 amino acids long. This clone was detected only once. The antigen remains undetermined. Regarding the study as a whole: Females outnumbered males among donors, who were mostly white British; clonal diversity was possibly underestimated.

The method was immunoSEQ multiplex PCR; TCRdb's version includes in-frame clones alone and lacks a portion of them. The sample has 100,000 or so clones, 70% to 90% seen once. V usage is TRBV7-3 and J usage is TRBJ2-7, with D perhaps matching TRBD1 (7 bases). The sample consisted of peripheral blood, taken on day 0 of AZD1222 vaccination. The source of this sequence is an adult in good health. CDR3 region: CASSLSGGTDYEQYF. The CDR3 DNA follows: TGTGCCAGCAGCTTAAGTGGAGGGACAGACTACGAGCAGTACTTC.